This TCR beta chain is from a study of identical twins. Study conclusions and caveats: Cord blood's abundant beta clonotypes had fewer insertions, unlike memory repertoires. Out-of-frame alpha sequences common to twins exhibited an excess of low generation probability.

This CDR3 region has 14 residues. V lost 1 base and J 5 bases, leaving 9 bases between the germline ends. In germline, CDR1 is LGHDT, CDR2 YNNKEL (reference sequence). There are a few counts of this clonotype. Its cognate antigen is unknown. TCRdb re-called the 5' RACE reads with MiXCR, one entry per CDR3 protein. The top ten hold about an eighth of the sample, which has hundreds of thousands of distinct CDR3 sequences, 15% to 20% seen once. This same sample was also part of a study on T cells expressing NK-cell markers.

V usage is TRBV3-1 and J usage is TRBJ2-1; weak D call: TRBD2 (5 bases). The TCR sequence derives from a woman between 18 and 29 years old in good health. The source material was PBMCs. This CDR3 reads CASSQAGLDNEQFF. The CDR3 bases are TGTGCCAGCAGCCAAGCGGGATTAGACAATGAGCAGTTCTTC.